The source of this T cell receptor (beta chain) is a study of T cell changes during pregnancy in multiple sclerosis. This clone was seen once. Sequencing was performed with immunoSEQ multiplex PCR; in TCRdb, only in-frame clones are kept and a portion is missing. This table holds around 8,100 clones, 70% to 90% found once. The trim removed 6 bases at V and 4 bases at J, leaving 4 bases unmatched. The V gene's germline CDR1 is MNHEY and CDR2 SVGAGI. The CDR3 extends over 13 amino acids. The chain recombines TRBV6-5 with TRBJ2-5; 8 bases match TRBD1. Specimen: CD8+ T cells from peripheral blood mononuclear cells, collected in the first trimester of pregnancy. The sequence was obtained from a female donor in good health, enrolled as a control in a pregnancy study. The CDR3 sequence: CASSQGAGETQYF. CDR3 in DNA: TGTGCCAGCAGCCAGGGGGCCGGAGAGACCCAGTACTTC.